Below are 19 T cell receptor beta chains sequenced from a single sample in a study of CD8+CD57+ T cells in acquired aplastic anemia. By flow cytometry, patients selected for sequencing had shown an expansion of CD8+CD57+ cells. Genomic DNA provided the template from which TCR beta VDJ and CDR3 profiles were obtained. One entry per CDR3 protein results from TCRdb running MiXCR on the reads. Among around 150,000 distinct CDR3 sequences listed, about 45% were seen once. Sequenced sample: sorted CD4+, CD8+, or CD8+CD57+ T cells (not recorded which) from PBMCs. These TCRs come from a human donor with aplastic anemia.

This clonotype has a handful of counts. This chain joins TRBV7-6 and TRBJ2-7; possible D gene TRBD1, 6 bases. The germline V and J ends were trimmed by 2 bases and 5 bases, with 13 bases remaining between them. The CDR3 consists of 14 residues. Germline CDR1 and CDR2: SGHVS and FNYEAQ. CDR3 amino acids: CASSLFGGADEQYF. CDR3 DNA: TGTGCCAGCAGCTTATTTGGGGGCGCAGACGAGCAGTACTTC.

The genes are TRBV11-2 and TRBJ1-2; 10 bases agree with TRBD1. Germline-derived CDR1 and CDR2 are SGHAT and FQNNGV. Unmatched junction bases numbered 16, after V lost 5 bases and J lost 7 bases. CDR3 length: 17 amino acids. CDR3 bases: TGTGCCAGCAGCGAAGGGACAGGGGTGTCGTCCTCGCTTGGCTACACCTTC. Protein product: CASSEGTGVSSSLGYTF.

This clonotype was counted ten times or more. CDR3 DNA sequence: TGTGCCAGCAGTGAAGTCCGGGTAGTGAACACTGAAGCTTTCTTT. Encoded protein: CASSEVRVVNTEAFF. The rearrangement links TRBV2 to TRBJ1-1; the D is unclear. CDR3 length: 15 residues. Germline V gene sequence: CDR1 SNHLY, CDR2 FYNNEI. V was trimmed by 1 base and J by 0 bases, leaving 9 bases between them.

V gene TRBV7-9 combines with J gene TRBJ1-1; D uncertain. The CDR3 contains 13 residues. CDR1 and CDR2 (germline): SEHNR, FQNEAQ (reference sequence). The germline V and J ends were trimmed by 3 bases and 3 bases, with 8 bases remaining between them. Here the CDR3 DNA reads TGTGCCAGCAGCTTTCCCCGAGACACTGAAGCTTTCTTT. It yields the protein CASSFPRDTEAFF.

A remark on this clonotype: Given a much more abundant clone one base away, this may be a read error. Here the CDR3 omits its conserved ending phenylalanine or tryptophan, so a read error is the likely source. The gene calls are TRBV6-1 and TRBJ2-7, with 9 nucleotides matching TRBD1. Losses at the gene ends were 6 bases for V and 7 bases for J; bases not matched to a gene: 7. Germline V CDR1 and CDR2: MNHNS, SASEGT. This CDR3 comprises 13 residues. The CDR3 protein is CASREQGAGEQYL. CDR3 nucleotide sequence: TGTGCCAGCAGAGAACAGGGGGCTGGGGAGCAGTACCTC.

This clonotype was seen repeatedly, ten times or more. The chain is built from TRBV2 and TRBJ1-1; tentatively, D is TRBD1 (5 bases). Germline V gene data show CDR1 as SNHLY and CDR2 as FYNNEI. V dropped 2 bases and J dropped 1 base, with 14 bases sitting between them. The CDR3 has 16 residues. CDR3: CASSERTAGKNTEAFF. In DNA form, the CDR3 reads TGTGCCAGCAGTGAAAGGACGGCAGGGAAGAACACTGAAGCTTTCTTT.

On this clonotype: A much bigger clone sits one base away, suggesting this may be a read error. The chain uses TRBV12-3 or TRBV12-4 and TRBJ1-2; maybe TRBD1 (5 bases). This CDR3 is 14 amino acids long. CDR3 nucleotide sequence: TGTACCAGCAGGCAGGGAGGGCGGGCCACTGGCTACACCTTC. Protein sequence: CTSRQGGRATGYTF.

The J gene is TRBJ1-2, the V gene TRBV29-1; no reliable D call. Trimming left V 1 base short and J 6 bases short, with 6 bases between. The CDR3 consists of 11 residues. Per germline, CDR1 SQVTM and CDR2 ANQGSEA. CDR3 region: CSVEGGDGYTF. The CDR3 DNA reads TGCAGCGTTGAAGGGGGAGATGGCTACACCTTC.

This sequence joins TRBV2 and TRBJ1-5; TRBD1 aligns across 7 bases. There are 16 residues in the CDR3. J lost 1 base, V lost 6 bases, and 9 bases had no gene match. Germline V gives CDR1 SNHLY, CDR2 FYNNEI. The DNA of the CDR3 is TGTGCCAGCAGAGAACGACAGGGACTAAGCAATCAGCCCCAGCATTTT. Its translation is CASRERQGLSNQPQHF.

The sample holds one count of this clonotype. This chain links TRBV29-1 with TRBJ2-7, with D perhaps given as TRBD1 or TRBD2 (5 bases each). The CDR3 sequence is 14 residues long. V was shortened by 5 bases and J by 5 bases, with 19 bases between the two germline ends. CDR1 and CDR2 (germline): SQVTM, ANQGSEA. CDR3 amino acids: CSVRKEAGRNEQYF. In nucleotides, the CDR3 is TGCAGCGTTCGTAAGGAGGCAGGGCGGAACGAGCAGTACTTC.

Many counts were recorded for this clonotype. This chain joins TRBV5-1 and TRBJ2-7; 11 bases match TRBD2. Germline V gene lookup returns CDR1 SGHRS and CDR2 YFSETQ. V trimming: 0 bases; J trimming: 5 bases; junction bases outside the gene matches: 10. The CDR3 contains 17 residues. The CDR3: CASSLGLLAGEYNEQYF. As DNA, the CDR3 is TGCGCCAGCAGCTTGGGGTTACTAGCGGGGGAATACAACGAGCAGTACTTC.

This clonotype was counted between two and nine times. The CDR3 is CAISPGTSGGKNEQFF. CDR3 sequence (DNA): TGTGCCATCAGCCCGGGGACTAGCGGGGGGAAAAATGAGCAGTTCTTC. The V call is TRBV10-3, the J call TRBJ2-1, with TRBD2 identical over 15 bases. V dropped 6 bases and J dropped 7; count of bases not matched to a gene: 7. CDR3 size: 16 residues. Germline V gene data show CDR1 as ENHRY and CDR2 as SYGVKD.

This clonotype has a count of ten or more. The chain joins TRBV20-1 to TRBJ1-1, with D unresolved. The CDR3 is 12 residues long. V gave up 0 bases and J gave up 4 bases, with 6 bases separating them. Germline V CDR1 and CDR2: DFQATT, SNEGSKA (reference sequence). The CDR3 here is CSARDAGTEAFF. CDR3 nucleotides: TGCAGTGCTAGAGATGCAGGCACTGAAGCTTTCTTT.

This clonotype was seen more than once but under ten times. This chain uses TRBV19 with TRBJ2-1, with TRBD2 matching over 8 bases. Trimming took 5 bases from V and 0 from J; bases not matched to a gene: 12. This CDR3 has 18 residues. Germline V lookup: CDR1 LNHDA, CDR2 SQIVND (reference sequence). The chain's CDR3 is CASSPPGGQASSYNEQFF. In DNA form, the CDR3 reads TGTGCCAGTAGTCCCCCGGGGGGGCAGGCGAGCTCCTACAATGAGCAGTTCTTC. The complete variable domain, with remaining parts taken from reference TRBV19 and TRBJ2-1, reads DGGITQSPKYLFRKEGQNVTLSCEQNLNHDAMYWYRQDPGQGLRLIYYSQIVNDFQKGDIAEGYSVSREKKESFPLTVTSAQKNPTAFYLCASSPPGGQASSYNEQFFGPGTRLTVL.

The rearrangement uses TRBV20-1 and TRBJ2-7; TRBD1 matches 11 bases. The J segment lost 2 bases and the V segment lost 6 bases, leaving 3 bases of the junction unmatched. The CDR3 is made up of 13 amino acids. Per the germline V gene, CDR1 is DFQATT and CDR2 is SNEGSKA (reference sequence). CDR3 residues: CSALGQGAYEQYF. The CDR3 DNA is TGCAGTGCATTGGGACAGGGGGCCTACGAGCAGTACTTC.

This clonotype was picked up a small number of times. The CDR3 nucleotides are TGTGCCTGGAGTTCCTTTTACCAGGGGAACTATGGCTACACCTTC. This encodes CAWSSFYQGNYGYTF. V is TRBV30 and J is TRBJ1-2, with D maybe TRBD1 (6 bases). CDR1 is GTSNPN and CDR2 is SVGIG in the germline V gene (reference sequence). V was trimmed by 2 bases and J by 2 bases, leaving 15 bases between them. The CDR3 has 15 amino acids.

The sample holds many counts of this clonotype. The gene calls are TRBV11-3 and TRBJ1-1; 7 nucleotides agree with TRBD1. The J segment lost 5 bases and the V segment lost 3 bases, leaving 3 bases of the junction unmatched. This CDR3 spans 13 amino acids. The germline V gene encodes CDR1 SGHNT and CDR2 YENEEA. CDR3 amino acids: CASSLAGGTEAFF. As DNA, the CDR3 is TGTGCCAGCAGCTTGGCAGGGGGAACTGAAGCTTTCTTT.

The gene calls are TRBV7-8 and TRBJ2-7; D might be TRBD2 (6 bases). CDR3 size: 16 residues. Trimming stripped 6 bases from V and 2 bases from J, with 20 bases between. Per the germline V gene, CDR1 is SGHVS and CDR2 is FQNEAQ. For the CDR3, the DNA is TGTGCCAGCAGTTACCCCGTGGTGGGGAGGACCTACGAGCAGTACTTC. Its translation is CASSYPVVGRTYEQYF.

V usage is TRBV10-3 and J usage is TRBJ2-1; 11 nucleotides align to TRBD2. Germline CDR1 and CDR2: ENHRY and SYGVKD. This CDR3 is 16 amino acids long. With V trimmed by 7 bases and J by 1 base, 6 bases remained unmatched. This CDR3 is CAIKGTSGPSYNEQFF. The CDR3 coding sequence is TGTGCCATCAAAGGGACTAGCGGACCTTCCTACAATGAGCAGTTCTTC.